Each of the 14 T cell receptor beta chains below was sequenced from the same sample in a study of beta chain features in type 1 diabetes. Expressed TCRB transcripts were sequenced because the entire RNA isolate underwent reverse transcription. Here immunoSEQ multiplex PCR was the method, and the copy in TCRdb shows in-frame clones only, minus some. This sample yields about 150,000 clones, of which nearly 50% are seen a single time; roughly 0.42% belongs to the top ten. Sequenced material: Tregs from blood. These receptor sequences come from a man aged 18-30 years in good health.

The chain employs TRBV5-4 and TRBJ1-2; no clear D gene. Between the trimmed V and J ends, which lost 1 base and 2 bases, there was a span of 12 bases. Germline assignment: CDR1 SGHNT and CDR2 YYREEE (reference sequence). CDR3 length: 15 amino acids. CDR3 nucleotides: TGTGCCAGCAGCTTGACGGCGGGGTTCAACTATGGCTACACCTTC. Protein sequence: CASSLTAGFNYGYTF.

The chain carries TRBV29-1 and TRBJ2-7; D is unresolved. The CDR3 is 11 residues long. CDR1 is SQVTM, CDR2 ANQGSEA, per germline. Deletions cut 4 bases from V and 1 base from J, with 5 bases between. The CDR3 sequence is CSVAFSYEQYF. The CDR3 DNA is TGCAGCGTTGCCTTTTCCTACGAGCAGTACTTC.

This clone has more than one count but fewer than ten. The rearrangement links TRBV30 to TRBJ2-5, with TRBD2 matching 10 bases. The CDR3 is 17 amino acids. In germline, CDR1 is GTSNPN, CDR2 SVGIG (reference sequence). With V trimmed by 2 bases and J by 0 bases, 9 bases remained unmatched. CDR3 sequence (DNA): TGTGCCTGGAGTTTACTCCGACTAGCGGGTAACCAAGAGACCCAGTACTTC. It encodes CAWSLLRLAGNQETQYF.

This clone was detected a few times. This chain links TRBV29-1 with TRBJ2-7, with TRBD2 matching over 10 bases. Germline CDR1 is SQVTM and CDR2 is ANQGSEA. This CDR3 has 17 amino acids. The V and J ends lost 6 bases and 0 bases, in that order; junction bases with no gene match: 14. CDR3 amino acids: CSVLARVAGGLSYEQYF. CDR3 in DNA: TGCAGCGTCCTTGCGAGGGTAGCGGGGGGCCTCTCCTACGAGCAGTACTTC.

A few counts support this clone. This chain links TRBV6-6 with TRBJ1-1; D gene uncertain. V lost 3 bases and J lost 0, with 11 bases in between. The CDR3 runs to 15 residues. Per germline, CDR1 MNHNY and CDR2 SVGAGI (reference sequence). Here the CDR3 DNA reads TGTGCCAGCAGTTATGTTTGGGGAGTGAACACTGAAGCTTTCTTT. Protein sequence: CASSYVWGVNTEAFF.

The chain has TRBV18 and TRBJ2-2, with D unclear. The CDR3 has 13 residues. Germline CDR1 reads KGHSH; CDR2 reads LQKENI. V was cut by 3 bases and J by 2 bases, with 4 bases left in between. CDR3 DNA sequence: TGTGCCAGCTCACCCCTCAACACCGGGGAGCTGTTTTTT. Translation: CASSPLNTGELFF.

With regard to this clone: Distinct nucleotide sequences in the sample also encode this CDR3. V is TRBV7-9 and J is TRBJ2-2; a weak D match, TRBD1 (6 bases). V was shortened by 3 bases and J by 1 base, with 9 bases between the two germline ends. The CDR3 has 15 residues. CDR1 and CDR2 (germline): SEHNR, FQNEAQ (reference sequence). The CDR3 protein is CASSFRGLNTGELFF. Written as DNA, the CDR3 is TGTGCCAGCAGCTTCAGGGGATTGAACACCGGGGAGCTGTTTTTT.

The V and J genes are TRBV5-4 and TRBJ2-7; 11 bases align to TRBD1. The CDR3 is 16 residues long. V gave up 5 bases and J gave up 3 bases; unmatched junction bases: 10. CDR1 and CDR2 (germline): SGHNT, YYREEE (reference sequence). The CDR3 reads CASSEGQGVFNYEQYF. Here the CDR3 DNA reads TGTGCCAGCAGTGAGGGACAGGGGGTATTTAACTACGAGCAGTACTTC.

This clone was seen only a few times. The chain combines TRBV20-1 with TRBJ1-1, with D unclear. V lost 3 bases, J lost 8 bases, and 10 bases lay in between. The CDR3 sequence is 11 residues long. The germline V gene encodes CDR1 DFQATT and CDR2 SNEGSKA (reference sequence). The CDR3 nucleotides read TGCAGTGCTAGTCCCCAGGCAGAAGCTTTCTTT. Its translation is CSASPQAEAFF.

V gene TRBV6-6 combines with J gene TRBJ1-4; the D gene is possibly TRBD1 (5 bases). The CDR3 covers 15 residues. Germline V lookup: CDR1 MNHNY, CDR2 SVGAGI (reference sequence). The V end was cut by 6 bases, the J end by 5 bases, with 16 bases between. The CDR3 region is CASSYGTEWNEKLFF. CDR3 DNA: TGTGCCAGCAGCTATGGGACTGAATGGAATGAAAAACTGTTTTTT.

The DNA of the CDR3 is TGTGCCAGCAGCCTCCCTCCCCACTATGGCTACACCTTC. Translation: CASSLPPHYGYTF. V usage is TRBV7-9 and J usage is TRBJ1-2; no reliable D call. Trimming took off 5 bases at V and 3 bases at J, with 10 bases between the two ends. The CDR3 spans 13 residues. Germline assignment: CDR1 SEHNR and CDR2 FQNEAQ (reference sequence). Looking up the rest from reference TRBV7-9 and TRBJ1-2 gives the full variable domain: DTGVSQNPRHKITKRGQNVTFRCDPISEHNRLYWYRQTLGQGPEFLTYFQNEAQLEKSRLLSDRFSAERPKGSFSTLEIQRTEQGDSAMYLCASSLPPHYGYTFGSGTRLTVV.

The chain employs TRBV28 and TRBJ2-2; no clear D. Trimming stripped 3 bases from V and 6 bases from J, with 17 bases between. The CDR3 consists of 16 residues. Germline CDR1 reads MDHEN; CDR2 reads SYDVKM. The CDR3 loop is CASSFLLIRDAGELFF. As DNA, the CDR3 is TGTGCCAGCAGTTTTCTTTTGATTAGAGATGCCGGGGAGCTGTTTTTT.

The CDR3 bases are TGTGCCAGCAGCTACCTCAGGGGGCGCAGAGCTTTCTTT. Encoded protein: CASSYLRGRRAFF. The rearrangement links TRBV7-3 to TRBJ1-1; 8 bases are shared with TRBD1. The trim removed 4 bases at V and 10 bases at J, leaving 8 bases unmatched. The germline gives CDR1 SGHTA, CDR2 FQGTGA. CDR3 size: 13 residues.

The gene calls are TRBV7-9 and TRBJ2-7, with 14 bases fitting TRBD2. Trimming cost V 3 bases and J 7 bases; bases outside gene matches: 8. Germline values: CDR1 SEHNR, CDR2 FQNEAQ (reference sequence). This CDR3 contains 16 residues. The CDR3, as DNA: TGTGCCAGCAGCTTGGGGACTAGCGGGGGCCTTGAGGAGCAGTACTTC. Protein: CASSLGTSGGLEEQYF. The full variable domain, with the rest looked up from reference TRBV7-9 and TRBJ2-7, is DTGVSQNPRHKITKRGQNVTFRCDPISEHNRLYWYRQTLGQGPEFLTYFQNEAQLEKSRLLSDRFSAERPKGSFSTLEIQRTEQGDSAMYLCASSLGTSGGLEEQYFGPGTRLTVT.